The 20 T cell receptor beta chains below all came from one sample that was sequenced in a study of shared clonotypes between healthy human individuals. Clones were sequenced by immunoSEQ multiplex PCR, and TCRdb holds only the in-frame ones, with some missing. The sample yields roughly 1.4 million clones, approximately 98.5% seen once. Sequencing was carried out using naive CD4+ T cells sorted from blood. The subset here: CD45RA+ positively selected. Every receptor here comes from a man aged 25 to 40 in good health.

The genes are TRBV6-6 and TRBJ2-7, with 9 bases identical to TRBD2. The CDR3 sequence is 15 residues long. V shed 6 bases and J 7 bases; nucleotides not matched to a gene: 13. Germline-derived CDR1 and CDR2 are MNHNY and SVGAGI (reference sequence). This chain's CDR3 is CASRLTRAGGEEQYF. The CDR3 coding sequence is TGTGCCAGCAGATTGACTAGAGCGGGAGGAGAGGAGCAGTACTTC.

This clone was counted once. The rearrangement links TRBV6-5 to TRBJ1-2; D unclear. The CDR3 runs to 12 residues. Germline CDR1 is MNHEY and CDR2 is SVGAGI. The germline V and J ends were trimmed by 5 bases and 2 bases, with 6 bases remaining between them. CDR3 protein: CASSAGNYGYTF. The CDR3 DNA follows: TGTGCCAGCAGTGCGGGGAACTATGGCTACACCTTC.

This chain connects TRBV7-9 to TRBJ2-1; 7 nucleotides agree with TRBD2. CDR3 length: 14 amino acids. The V gene's germline CDR1 is SEHNR and CDR2 FQNEAQ (reference sequence). The trim removed 5 bases at V and 9 bases at J, leaving 10 bases unmatched. This CDR3 is CASSPSGVGGEQFF. The DNA of the CDR3 is TGTGCCAGCAGCCCCAGCGGGGTAGGAGGTGAGCAGTTCTTC.

The chain recombines TRBV4-1 with TRBJ1-2; the D gene is possibly TRBD1 (5 bases). Germline loops: CDR1 MGHRA, CDR2 YSYEKL. Trimming took 1 base from V and 5 from J, leaving 17 bases between them. The CDR3 is 16 amino acids. This CDR3 is CASSQALLGGRYGYTF. The CDR3 DNA sequence: TGCGCCAGCAGCCAAGCCCTCTTGGGGGGGAGGTATGGCTACACCTTC.

The DNA for the CDR3 is TGCGCCAGCAGCAGACTTAGGACAGATACGCAGTATTTT. Its translation is CASSRLRTDTQYF. The chain couples TRBV5-1 to TRBJ2-3; the D is unclear. The CDR3 spans 13 residues. V shed 4 bases and J shed 3 bases, with 9 bases lying between them. From germline, CDR1 is SGHRS and CDR2 YFSETQ.

A remark on this clone: This sample also contains other DNA sequences that code for the same CDR3. V is TRBV5-1 and J is TRBJ2-7; D is unresolved. With 0 bases removed from V and 2 bases from J, the gap between germline ends came to 9 bases. From germline, CDR1 is SGHRS and CDR2 YFSETQ. CDR3 length: 14 amino acids. The CDR3 here is CASSLATAPYEQYF. The CDR3 DNA is TGCGCCAGCAGCTTGGCAACTGCCCCCTACGAGCAGTACTTC.

This sequence joins TRBV6-5 and TRBJ2-7, with 11 bases that match TRBD1. V dropped 6 bases and J dropped 1; count of bases not matched to a gene: 5. Germline V gives CDR1 MNHEY, CDR2 SVGAGI. This CDR3 has 15 residues. CDR3 sequence: CASRPGTGGSYEQYF. Here the CDR3 DNA reads TGTGCCAGCAGACCTGGGACAGGGGGTTCCTACGAGCAGTACTTC.

The chain couples TRBV30 to TRBJ2-2, with D uncertain. Per the germline V gene, CDR1 is GTSNPN and CDR2 is SVGIG (reference sequence). The CDR3 is 14 amino acids. V was cut by 1 base and J by 4 bases, with 10 bases left in between. The CDR3 is CAWSGADFTGELFF. As DNA, the CDR3 is TGTGCCTGGAGTGGGGCAGACTTCACCGGGGAGCTGTTTTTT.

The chain combines TRBV18 with TRBJ1-4; 9 nucleotides match TRBD1. V gave up 2 bases and J gave up 8 bases; unmatched junction bases: 6. In germline, CDR1 is KGHSH, CDR2 LQKENI. This CDR3 has 15 amino acids. This CDR3 is CASSPSGTGYEKLFF. CDR3 in DNA: TGTGCCAGCTCACCATCAGGGACAGGGTACGAAAAACTGTTTTTT.

The genes are TRBV21-1 and TRBJ1-5. TRBV21-1 is annotated as a pseudogene. The CDR3 length is 13 residues. This CDR3 is CAINKDSNQPQHF. In DNA, the CDR3 is TGTGCCATCAATAAGGACAGCAATCAGCCCCAGCATTTT.

The V and J genes are TRBV5-4 and TRBJ2-7; 8 nucleotides line up with TRBD2. This CDR3 is built from 15 residues. The junction had 7 bases not matched to a gene; V was cut back by 2 bases and J by 3 bases. The V gene's germline CDR1 is SGHNT and CDR2 YYREEE (reference sequence). The CDR3 bases are TGTGCCAGCAGCTTAAGAGCGGGAGTCCTCTACGAGCAGTACTTC. Translation gives CASSLRAGVLYEQYF.

The chain joins TRBV18 to TRBJ2-1; 9 nucleotides line up with TRBD2. The J segment lost 1 base and the V segment lost 6 bases, leaving 10 bases of the junction unmatched. CDR3 length equals 17 residues. The germline CDR1 and CDR2 sequences are KGHSH and LQKENI. The CDR3 loop reads CASSILAGLGSYNEQFF. DNA of the CDR3: TGTGCCAGCTCCATCCTAGCGGGGTTAGGGTCCTACAATGAGCAGTTCTTC.

This clone was observed once. CDR3 sequence reads: CSARILREQYF. CDR3 DNA: TGCAGTGCTAGAATATTAAGAGAGCAGTACTTC. This chain joins TRBV20-1 and TRBJ2-7, with unresolved D. This CDR3 is built from 11 residues. Trimming pared 2 bases from V and 7 bases from J, leaving 9 bases between. Germline values: CDR1 DFQATT, CDR2 SNEGSKA (reference sequence).

CDR3 in DNA: TGTGCCAGCAGCGTACAGAGTTTGACGAACACCGGGGAGCTGTTTTTT. It translates to CASSVQSLTNTGELFF. The chain uses TRBV9 and TRBJ2-2; D not resolved. This CDR3 is built from 16 residues. Trimming stripped 1 base from V and 0 bases from J, with 10 bases between. The V gene's germline CDR1 is SGDLS and CDR2 YYNGEE.

The chain recombines TRBV29-1 with TRBJ2-3; D gene unclear. This CDR3 is built from 13 residues. Germline CDR1 SQVTM, CDR2 ANQGSEA. Trimming left V 7 bases short and J 2 bases short, with 13 bases between. The CDR3: CSGQAEITDTQYF. CDR3 sequence (DNA): TGCAGCGGCCAGGCGGAAATCACAGATACGCAGTATTTT.

This clone appeared once. The chain uses TRBV10-2 and TRBJ1-1, with a possible D match to TRBD1 (6 bases). CDR3 length: 16 amino acids. Trimming removed 5 bases at V and 4 bases at J, with 20 bases between. CDR1 and CDR2 (germline): WSHSY, SAAADI. In DNA, the CDR3 is TGCGCCAGCAGTCTCGGGGGGCTGGCTGGGAGCACTGAAGCTTTCTTT. Its translation: CASSLGGLAGSTEAFF.

This rearrangement joins TRBV28 to TRBJ1-2; no clear D gene. Germline lookup yields CDR1 MDHEN and CDR2 SYDVKM. Trimming cost V 7 bases and J 4 bases, with 13 bases left between them. The CDR3 contains 13 residues. The CDR3 is CASICSGCYGYTF. The DNA for the CDR3 is TGTGCCAGCATATGTTCCGGATGCTATGGCTACACCTTC.

The V gene is TRBV5-5, the J gene TRBJ2-7, with 10 nucleotides matching TRBD1. The CDR3 has 15 residues. Germline V gene sequence: CDR1 SGHKS, CDR2 YYEKEE (reference sequence). J gave up 3 bases and V 2 bases, and 5 bases lay outside the gene matches. The CDR3 nucleotides read TGTGCCAGCAGCTTTGGGACAGGGGAACGCTACGAGCAGTACTTC. The encoded protein is CASSFGTGERYEQYF. Complete variable domain (other parts from reference TRBV5-5 and TRBJ2-7): DAGVTQSPTHLIKTRGQQVTLRCSPISGHKSVSWYQQVLGQGPQFIFQYYEKEERGRGNFPDRFSARQFPNYSSELNVNALLLGDSALYLCASSFGTGERYEQYFGPGTRLTVT.

V and J are TRBV6-6 and TRBJ2-7; possibly TRBD2 for D (5 bases). Germline lookup yields CDR1 MNHNY and CDR2 SVGAGI (reference sequence). Trimming took 6 bases from V and 2 from J, leaving 14 bases between them. The CDR3 has 14 residues. CDR3 amino acids: CASSLDWVTYEQYF. The CDR3 DNA is TGTGCCAGCAGCCTGGACTGGGTAACCTACGAGCAGTACTTC.

The genes are TRBV9 and TRBJ1-3; possible D gene TRBD1, 6 bases. The CDR3 extends over 12 amino acids. The V gene lost 3 bases and the J gene lost 6 bases, with 7 bases spanning the gap. Germline V gives CDR1 SGDLS, CDR2 YYNGEE. CDR3 sequence (DNA): TGTGCCAGCAGCGGGACAGCAAACACCATATATTTT. It is translated as CASSGTANTIYF.